A selection of T cell receptor beta chains follows, all from one sample in a study of blood T cells in healthy people across ages. From the 5' RACE reads, TCRdb called clonotypes with MiXCR, one entry per CDR3 protein. The sample has 1.5 million or so distinct CDR3 sequences; 35% to 45% are singletons. The sample was blood. Receptors originate from a woman aged 18-30 years in good health. Each CDR3 is given without its conserved first and last residue. The D gene is left open where the match is weak.

length: 13; V: TRBV10-3; J: TRBJ1-5; D: TRBD1; CDR3: AISENTGVGQPQH
length: 14; V: TRBV9; J: TRBJ1-2; D: TRBD1; CDR3: ASSVGPTGALDGYT
length: 11; V: TRBV7-9; J: TRBJ2-7; D: .; CDR3: ASTKDGLYEQY
length: 11; V: TRBV12-3/TRBV12-4; J: TRBJ2-1; D: TRBD2; CDR3: ASSLGLAGAEF
length: 13; V: TRBV24-1; J: TRBJ2-3; D: TRBD2; CDR3: ATSDSSGAGDTQY
length: 14; V: TRBV7-6; J: TRBJ2-3; D: .; CDR3: ASSLKLRPAEGTQY
length: 12; V: TRBV2; J: TRBJ1-2; D: TRBD1; CDR3: ATTRDRTNYGYT
length: 13; V: TRBV6-2/TRBV6-3; J: TRBJ1-6; D: TRBD1; CDR3: ASSSPGQGNSPLH
length: 10; V: TRBV6-2/TRBV6-3; J: TRBJ2-3; D: .; CDR3: ASSYNGNTQY
length: 11; V: TRBV25-1; J: TRBJ1-5; D: .; CDR3: ASSEQARQPQH
length: 12; V: TRBV12-3/TRBV12-4; J: TRBJ1-5; D: .; CDR3: ASTPGFGNQPQH
length: 11; V: TRBV6-2/TRBV6-3; J: TRBJ2-1; D: .; CDR3: ASSYAGRNEQF
length: 12; V: TRBV12-3/TRBV12-4; J: TRBJ1-5; D: .; CDR3: ASSLTNAQQPQH
length: 12; V: TRBV7-2; J: TRBJ2-7; D: .; CDR3: ASSLGWSGYEQY
length: 13; V: TRBV12-3/TRBV12-4; J: TRBJ1-5; D: TRBD1; CDR3: ASSYQTGFNQPQH
length: 12; V: TRBV3-1; J: TRBJ2-7; D: .; CDR3: ASSLRAFRDEQY
length: 15; V: TRBV18; J: TRBJ1-1; D: .; CDR3: ASSPGRSRGSNTEAF
length: 13; V: TRBV18; J: TRBJ2-3; D: .; CDR3: ASSPQISGTDTQY